These T cell receptor beta chains were read from a single sample in a study of long-term antiretroviral therapy in people with HIV. Profiling relied on immunoSEQ multiplex PCR, and the TCRdb table lists in-frame clones only, not all of them. The sample has about 22,000 clones, around four fifths seen once; the top ten hold about 12%. The source material was unsorted PBMCs, sampled 1.6 years after starting antiretroviral therapy. Every receptor here comes from a man aged 40-55 years with HIV. CDR3s include the opening cysteine and the closing phenylalanine or tryptophan. Fields, in order: V gene, J gene, CDR3 protein.

v_gene: TRBV11-2; j_gene: TRBJ1-1; CDR3aa: CASSLGQNTEAFF
v_gene: TRBV5-1; j_gene: TRBJ2-7; CDR3aa: CASSSTGTGPYEQYF
v_gene: TRBV7-8; j_gene: TRBJ2-1; CDR3aa: CASSQQGGLYNEQFF
v_gene: TRBV13; j_gene: TRBJ1-3; CDR3aa: CASSSGNTIYF
v_gene: TRBV11-3; j_gene: TRBJ2-7; CDR3aa: CASSPRLAGTYEQYF
v_gene: TRBV4-1; j_gene: TRBJ2-7; CDR3aa: CASSQGADSSYEQYF
v_gene: TRBV14; j_gene: TRBJ2-7; CDR3aa: CASSQSGWRTGPYEQYF
v_gene: TRBV6-1; j_gene: TRBJ1-3; CDR3aa: CASRLRSSGNTIYF
v_gene: TRBV6-5; j_gene: TRBJ1-4; CDR3aa: CASSYGSGVNEKLFF
v_gene: TRBV30; j_gene: TRBJ2-7; CDR3aa: CAWSPREDEQYF
v_gene: TRBV5-8; j_gene: TRBJ2-7; CDR3aa: CASSQGTNYFSYEQYF
v_gene: TRBV6-6; j_gene: TRBJ2-7; CDR3aa: CASRPVQGQGHEQYF
v_gene: TRBV30; j_gene: TRBJ1-2; CDR3aa: CAWSEGQGAGYTF
v_gene: TRBV14; j_gene: TRBJ2-1; CDR3aa: CASSPRTSSYNEQFF
v_gene: TRBV7-9; j_gene: TRBJ1-1; CDR3aa: CASSLYRVGTEAFF
v_gene: TRBV5-1; j_gene: TRBJ2-4; CDR3aa: CASSLDPGGDIQYF
v_gene: TRBV7-9; j_gene: TRBJ2-1; CDR3aa: CASSLGPGLRFNEQFF
v_gene: TRBV21-1; j_gene: TRBJ2-7; CDR3aa: CASRLGRNSYEQYF
v_gene: TRBV29-1; j_gene: TRBJ1-1; CDR3aa: CSAVTENTEAFF
v_gene: TRBV7-9; j_gene: TRBJ2-3; CDR3aa: CASSLGGAGDTQYF
v_gene: TRBV5-1; j_gene: TRBJ2-3; CDR3aa: CASSLGGSTTDTQYF
v_gene: TRBV9; j_gene: TRBJ2-6; CDR3aa: CASSTRDRGRSGANVLTF
v_gene: TRBV6-5; j_gene: TRBJ2-1; CDR3aa: CASSFPGPANEQFF
v_gene: TRBV11-3; j_gene: TRBJ2-1; CDR3aa: CASSELAGLGNEQFF
v_gene: TRBV9; j_gene: TRBJ2-5; CDR3aa: CASSVSGTDQETQYF
v_gene: TRBV2; j_gene: TRBJ1-1; CDR3aa: CASTAQGLGNTEAFF
v_gene: TRBV7-9; j_gene: TRBJ1-4; CDR3aa: CASSLAPGGIEKLFF
v_gene: TRBV5-4; j_gene: TRBJ2-3; CDR3aa: CASSTISGTIDTQYF
v_gene: TRBV11-2; j_gene: TRBJ2-1; CDR3aa: CASSFDRGHDEQFF
v_gene: TRBV5-1; j_gene: TRBJ2-7; CDR3aa: CASSPSTGSSYEQYF
v_gene: TRBV5-6; j_gene: TRBJ1-2; CDR3aa: CASSRGVRGTDYGYTF
v_gene: TRBV6-5; j_gene: TRBJ1-2; CDR3aa: CATRDRGVGYGYTF
v_gene: TRBV30; j_gene: TRBJ1-3; CDR3aa: CAWSVPTGKTSGNTIYF
v_gene: TRBV6-1; j_gene: TRBJ1-4; CDR3aa: CASSELQGATNEKLFF
v_gene: TRBV12-5; j_gene: TRBJ2-3; CDR3aa: CASGLEGGPADTQYF
v_gene: TRBV14; j_gene: TRBJ1-1; CDR3aa: CASSQEWTGLTEAFF
v_gene: TRBV2; j_gene: TRBJ2-5; CDR3aa: CASRGGPAGEAQYF
v_gene: TRBV5-1; j_gene: TRBJ2-3; CDR3aa: CASSVLGQGIDTQYF
v_gene: TRBV6-1; j_gene: TRBJ1-1; CDR3aa: CASSGQGVTEAFF
v_gene: TRBV5-5; j_gene: TRBJ1-5; CDR3aa: CASSLNKDSNQPQHF
v_gene: TRBV7-9; j_gene: TRBJ2-3; CDR3aa: CASSPREAGGPTDTQYF
v_gene: TRBV7-5; j_gene: TRBJ2-2; CDR3aa: CVRSSLALEGPNTGELFF
v_gene: TRBV11-3; j_gene: TRBJ2-7; CDR3aa: CASSPRQGVAEQYF
v_gene: TRBV19; j_gene: TRBJ2-7; CDR3aa: CASSWGQGNYEQYF
v_gene: TRBV19; j_gene: TRBJ2-7; CDR3aa: CASSHVGTQNYEQYF
v_gene: TRBV27; j_gene: TRBJ2-1; CDR3aa: CASSSTSGRAREQFF
v_gene: TRBV2; j_gene: TRBJ2-7; CDR3aa: CASSRDNSYEQYF
v_gene: TRBV19; j_gene: TRBJ1-1; CDR3aa: CASRLGQGATEAFF
v_gene: TRBV7-6; j_gene: TRBJ2-6; CDR3aa: CASSQEYSGANVLTF
v_gene: TRBV9; j_gene: TRBJ2-3; CDR3aa: CASSLGQTNTDTQYF